This is a list of T cell receptor beta chains from one sample in a study of cytomegalovirus exposure and HLA in healthy donors. Some clones are missing from TCRdb's copy, which holds only in-frame ones; the method was immunoSEQ multiplex PCR. This sample has 85,000 to 130,000 clones, with around 80% found just once. Sequences were obtained from PBMCs. All receptors come from a woman younger than 30 in good health and CMV-seropositive. CDR3s include the opening cysteine and the closing phenylalanine or tryptophan. A D gene is named only where the DNA matches it firmly. Expanded clones get a size class; other rows say once, few or many, or leave the size out.

V gene: TRBV25-1; CDR3 length: 16; J gene: TRBJ1-1; D gene: -; clone size: -; CDR3 protein: CASKGTLGGGRTEAFF; CDR3 DNA: TGTGCCAGCAAAGGTACTCTAGGGGGGGGACGAACTGAAGCTTTCTTT
V gene: TRBV9; CDR3 length: 16; J gene: TRBJ2-3; D gene: TRBD1; clone size: -; CDR3 protein: CASSGTQGVGTDTQYF; CDR3 DNA: TGTGCCAGCAGCGGAACTCAGGGGGTAGGGACAGATACGCAGTATTTT
V gene: TRBV6-1; CDR3 length: 13; J gene: TRBJ2-5; D gene: TRBD1; clone size: few; CDR3 protein: CAGQGSLRETQYF; CDR3 DNA: TGTGCCGGACAGGGGAGTTTACGAGAGACCCAGTACTTC
V gene: TRBV27; CDR3 length: 14; J gene: TRBJ2-7; D gene: TRBD2; clone size: -; CDR3 protein: CATRPGTSTYEQYF; CDR3 DNA: TGTGCCACTAGACCCGGGACTAGTACCTACGAGCAGTACTTC
V gene: TRBV23-1; CDR3 length: 16; J gene: TRBJ2-3; D gene: TRBD2; clone size: -; CDR3 protein: CASSPIAGVGTDTQYF; CDR3 DNA: TGCGCCAGCAGTCCGATAGCGGGTGTGGGCACAGATACGCAGTATTTT
V gene: TRBV11-3; CDR3 length: 15; J gene: TRBJ1-1; D gene: -; clone size: few; CDR3 protein: CASSPRGDTNTEAFF; CDR3 DNA: TGTGCCAGCAGCCCCCGGGGGGATACGAACACTGAAGCTTTCTTT
V gene: TRBV7-6; CDR3 length: 14; J gene: TRBJ2-7; D gene: TRBD2; clone size: few; CDR3 protein: CASSLAGGTYEQYF; CDR3 DNA: TGTGCCAGCAGCTTAGCCGGGGGGACCTACGAGCAGTACTTC
V gene: TRBV30; CDR3 length: 13; J gene: TRBJ2-1; D gene: TRBD2; clone size: -; CDR3 protein: CAILAGESNEQFF; CDR3 DNA: TGTGCCATACTAGCGGGAGAATCCAATGAGCAGTTCTTC
V gene: TRBV9; CDR3 length: 11; J gene: TRBJ2-7; D gene: -; clone size: -; CDR3 protein: CASSGGHEQYF; CDR3 DNA: TGTGCCAGCAGCGGCGGACACGAGCAGTACTTC
V gene: TRBV5-6; CDR3 length: 11; J gene: TRBJ2-7; D gene: -; clone size: -; CDR3 protein: CASSLAFEQYF; CDR3 DNA: TGTGCCAGCAGCTTGGCGTTCGAGCAGTACTTC
V gene: TRBV15; CDR3 length: 15; J gene: TRBJ2-1; D gene: -; clone size: -; CDR3 protein: CATSRDRLGGNEQFF; CDR3 DNA: TGTGCCACCAGCAGAGATCGACTAGGTGGCAATGAGCAGTTCTTC
V gene: TRBV27; CDR3 length: 10; J gene: TRBJ1-1; D gene: -; clone size: -; CDR3 protein: CASGSGQAFF; CDR3 DNA: TGTGCCAGCGGATCAGGGCAAGCTTTCTTT
V gene: TRBV10-3; CDR3 length: 16; J gene: TRBJ2-3; D gene: TRBD1; clone size: -; CDR3 protein: CAISGKDRGGLGTQYF; CDR3 DNA: TGTGCCATCAGTGGGAAGGACAGGGGAGGGTTAGGTACGCAGTATTTT
V gene: TRBV5-1; CDR3 length: 14; J gene: TRBJ1-6; D gene: -; clone size: -; CDR3 protein: CASSFGGENSPLHF; CDR3 DNA: TGCGCCAGCAGCTTCGGAGGAGAGAATTCACCCCTCCACTTT
V gene: TRBV4-1; CDR3 length: 16; J gene: TRBJ2-7; D gene: TRBD1; clone size: -; CDR3 protein: CASSQGQGVSSYEQYF; CDR3 DNA: TGCGCCAGCAGCCAGGGACAGGGCGTCAGCTCCTACGAGCAGTACTTC
V gene: TRBV9; CDR3 length: 13; J gene: TRBJ2-1; D gene: -; clone size: -; CDR3 protein: CASSVQSQGEQFF; CDR3 DNA: TGTGCCAGCAGCGTACAGAGTCAGGGGGAGCAGTTCTTC
V gene: TRBV30; CDR3 length: 14; J gene: TRBJ1-5; D gene: TRBD1; clone size: -; CDR3 protein: CAWSNQGASQPQHF; CDR3 DNA: TGTGCCTGGAGTAATCAGGGGGCGAGTCAGCCCCAGCATTTT
V gene: TRBV6-5; CDR3 length: 15; J gene: TRBJ2-5; D gene: -; clone size: -; CDR3 protein: CASSYSVTNGETQYF; CDR3 DNA: TGTGCCAGCAGTTATAGCGTTACTAATGGAGAGACCCAGTACTTC
V gene: TRBV5-4; CDR3 length: 14; J gene: TRBJ2-7; D gene: TRBD2; clone size: -; CDR3 protein: CASSLGTSGYEQYF; CDR3 DNA: TGTGCCAGCAGCTTAGGGACTAGCGGATACGAGCAGTACTTC
V gene: TRBV6-5; CDR3 length: 15; J gene: TRBJ2-7; D gene: -; clone size: -; CDR3 protein: CASSYRSSFPYEQYF; CDR3 DNA: TGTGCCAGCAGTTACAGGTCTAGTTTTCCCTACGAGCAGTACTTC
V gene: TRBV14; CDR3 length: 14; J gene: TRBJ2-1; D gene: -; clone size: once; CDR3 protein: CASSQDRLAREQFF; CDR3 DNA: TGTGCCAGCAGCCAAGACCGCTTAGCCCGTGAGCAGTTCTTC
V gene: TRBV19; CDR3 length: 12; J gene: TRBJ2-5; D gene: TRBD2; clone size: -; CDR3 protein: CASRSGSETQYF; CDR3 DNA: TGTGCCAGTAGAAGCGGGAGTGAGACCCAGTACTTC
V gene: TRBV10-3; CDR3 length: 15; J gene: TRBJ2-5; D gene: TRBD2; clone size: -; CDR3 protein: CAISEPSGVQETQYF; CDR3 DNA: TGTGCCATCAGTGAGCCTAGCGGGGTCCAAGAGACCCAGTACTTC
V gene: TRBV25-1; CDR3 length: 14; J gene: TRBJ1-2; D gene: -; clone size: -; CDR3 protein: CASSVGGGAYGYTF; CDR3 DNA: TGTGCCAGCAGTGTTGGAGGGGGGGCCTATGGCTACACCTTC
V gene: TRBV11-2; CDR3 length: 15; J gene: TRBJ2-7; D gene: TRBD1; clone size: -; CDR3 protein: CASSSEQGGAYEQYF; CDR3 DNA: TGTGCCAGCAGCTCGGAACAGGGGGGAGCCTACGAGCAGTACTTC
V gene: TRBV7-3; CDR3 length: 15; J gene: TRBJ2-2; D gene: TRBD1; clone size: once; CDR3 protein: CASSGTGGATGELFF; CDR3 DNA: TGTGCCAGCAGCGGAACAGGGGGCGCGACCGGGGAGCTGTTTTTT
V gene: TRBV13; CDR3 length: 14; J gene: TRBJ2-5; D gene: TRBD1; clone size: once; CDR3 protein: CASSLGDRGETQYF; CDR3 DNA: TGTGCCAGCAGCTTGGGGGACAGGGGAGAGACCCAGTACTTC
V gene: TRBV11-2; CDR3 length: 12; J gene: TRBJ2-3; D gene: -; clone size: -; CDR3 protein: CASTVPTDTQYF; CDR3 DNA: TGTGCCAGCACCGTCCCCACAGATACGCAGTATTTT
V gene: TRBV12-5; CDR3 length: 15; J gene: TRBJ2-3; D gene: -; clone size: -; CDR3 protein: CASGPEGGSGDTQYF; CDR3 DNA: TGTGCTAGTGGTCCCGAGGGAGGTTCGGGAGATACGCAGTATTTT
V gene: TRBV18; CDR3 length: 13; J gene: TRBJ1-1; D gene: -; clone size: -; CDR3 protein: CASSLTAGSEAFF; CDR3 DNA: TGTGCCAGCTCACTAACTGCGGGGTCTGAAGCTTTCTTT
V gene: TRBV7-2; CDR3 length: 14; J gene: TRBJ2-7; D gene: TRBD2; clone size: once; CDR3 protein: CASSPGGRAYEQYF; CDR3 DNA: TGTGCCAGCAGCCCGGGCGGGAGGGCGTACGAGCAGTACTTC
V gene: TRBV6-1; CDR3 length: 13; J gene: TRBJ2-7; D gene: TRBD2; clone size: -; CDR3 protein: CASRLADIYEQYF; CDR3 DNA: TGTGCCAGCAGGCTAGCGGATATCTACGAGCAGTACTTC
V gene: TRBV7-8; CDR3 length: 12; J gene: TRBJ1-1; D gene: -; clone size: once; CDR3 protein: CASSRDSTEAFF; CDR3 DNA: TGTGCCAGCAGCCGTGACAGCACTGAAGCTTTCTTT
V gene: TRBV11-2; CDR3 length: 16; J gene: TRBJ2-3; D gene: -; clone size: once; CDR3 protein: CASSLHRGTLPDTQYF; CDR3 DNA: TGTGCCAGCAGCCTGCACCGCGGGACCCTCCCCGATACGCAGTATTTT
V gene: TRBV4-1; CDR3 length: 13; J gene: TRBJ2-7; D gene: -; clone size: once; CDR3 protein: CASSQDDSYEQYF; CDR3 DNA: TGCGCCAGCAGCCAAGATGACAGTTACGAGCAGTACTTC
V gene: TRBV15; CDR3 length: 12; J gene: TRBJ2-5; D gene: -; clone size: few; CDR3 protein: CATSRAGETQYF; CDR3 DNA: TGTGCCACCAGCAGAGCGGGGGAGACCCAGTACTTC
V gene: TRBV30; CDR3 length: 12; J gene: TRBJ1-1; D gene: -; clone size: -; CDR3 protein: CAWSVLPSEAFF; CDR3 DNA: TGTGCCTGGAGTGTACTTCCCTCTGAAGCTTTCTTT
V gene: TRBV28; CDR3 length: 15; J gene: TRBJ1-5; D gene: TRBD1; clone size: -; CDR3 protein: CASSPQGAYNQPQHF; CDR3 DNA: TGTGCCAGCAGTCCTCAGGGGGCCTACAATCAGCCCCAGCATTTT
V gene: TRBV6-5; CDR3 length: 13; J gene: TRBJ1-1; D gene: -; clone size: -; CDR3 protein: CASSYSEGTEAFF; CDR3 DNA: TGTGCCAGCAGTTACTCTGAGGGCACTGAAGCTTTCTTT
V gene: TRBV12-5; CDR3 length: 15; J gene: TRBJ2-3; D gene: -; clone size: -; CDR3 protein: CASGPYASFTDTQYF; CDR3 DNA: TGTGCTAGTGGTCCGTACGCGTCTTTCACAGATACGCAGTATTTT
V gene: TRBV4-1; CDR3 length: 15; J gene: TRBJ1-1; D gene: -; clone size: -; CDR3 protein: CASSQSPVMNTEAFF; CDR3 DNA: TGCGCCAGCAGCCAATCCCCAGTCATGAACACTGAAGCTTTCTTT
V gene: TRBV7-6; CDR3 length: 16; J gene: TRBJ2-3; D gene: TRBD2; clone size: -; CDR3 protein: CASSLTTGRAKDTQYF; CDR3 DNA: TGTGCCAGCAGCTTAACCACCGGGAGGGCCAAAGATACGCAGTATTTT
V gene: TRBV5-1; CDR3 length: 15; J gene: TRBJ2-7; D gene: -; clone size: -; CDR3 protein: CASSLAGLPTYEQYF; CDR3 DNA: TGCGCCAGCAGCTTGGCCGGACTACCGACCTACGAGCAGTACTTC
V gene: TRBV9; CDR3 length: 16; J gene: TRBJ2-3; D gene: TRBD2; clone size: once; CDR3 protein: CASSVDASGSTDTQYF; CDR3 DNA: TGTGCCAGCAGCGTAGACGCTAGCGGAAGCACAGATACGCAGTATTTT
V gene: TRBV2; CDR3 length: 15; J gene: TRBJ2-1; D gene: -; clone size: -; CDR3 protein: CASSVDPRGGDEQFF; CDR3 DNA: TGTGCCAGCAGTGTCGATCCGAGGGGAGGAGATGAGCAGTTCTTC
V gene: TRBV5-4; CDR3 length: 16; J gene: TRBJ2-1; D gene: TRBD2; clone size: -; CDR3 protein: CASSGVREARGDEQFF; CDR3 DNA: TGTGCCAGCAGCGGAGTACGGGAGGCCAGAGGCGATGAGCAGTTCTTC
V gene: TRBV6-5; CDR3 length: 11; J gene: TRBJ1-2; D gene: -; clone size: once; CDR3 protein: CASSSGNGYTF; CDR3 DNA: TGTGCCAGCAGTTCAGGGAATGGCTACACCTTC
V gene: TRBV11-2; CDR3 length: 13; J gene: TRBJ1-5; D gene: -; clone size: -; CDR3 protein: CASSLDRNQPQHF; CDR3 DNA: TGTGCCAGCAGCTTAGACAGGAATCAGCCCCAGCATTTT
V gene: TRBV7-3; CDR3 length: 14; J gene: TRBJ1-1; D gene: -; clone size: -; CDR3 protein: CASSPLPGNTEAFF; CDR3 DNA: TGTGCCAGCAGCCCCCTTCCGGGGAACACTGAAGCTTTCTTT
V gene: TRBV4-1; CDR3 length: 16; J gene: TRBJ2-1; D gene: TRBD2; clone size: -; CDR3 protein: CASSLNGLAGGNEQFF; CDR3 DNA: TGCGCCAGCAGCCTAAACGGACTAGCGGGAGGCAATGAGCAGTTCTTC
V gene: TRBV10-2; CDR3 length: 15; J gene: TRBJ2-2; D gene: -; clone size: -; CDR3 protein: CASSFLDLNTGELFF; CDR3 DNA: TGCGCCAGCAGTTTCCTAGATCTTAACACCGGGGAGCTGTTTTTT
V gene: TRBV7-2; CDR3 length: 13; J gene: TRBJ2-7; D gene: TRBD2; clone size: -; CDR3 protein: CASSWTSSYEQYF; CDR3 DNA: TGTGCCAGCAGCTGGACTAGCTCCTACGAGCAGTACTTC
V gene: TRBV19; CDR3 length: 14; J gene: TRBJ1-1; D gene: -; clone size: few; CDR3 protein: CASSIGQSNTEAFF; CDR3 DNA: TGTGCCAGTAGTATCGGACAGTCGAACACTGAAGCTTTCTTT